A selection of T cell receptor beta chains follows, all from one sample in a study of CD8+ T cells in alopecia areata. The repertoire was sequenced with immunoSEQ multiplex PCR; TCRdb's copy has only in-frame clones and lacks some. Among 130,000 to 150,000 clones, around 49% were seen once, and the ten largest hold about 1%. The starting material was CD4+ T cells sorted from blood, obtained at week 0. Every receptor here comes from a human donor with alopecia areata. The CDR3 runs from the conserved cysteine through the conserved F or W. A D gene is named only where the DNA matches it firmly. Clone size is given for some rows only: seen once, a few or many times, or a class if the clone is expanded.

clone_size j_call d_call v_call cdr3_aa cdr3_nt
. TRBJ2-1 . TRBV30 CAWTQGGNEQFF TGTGCCTGGACCCAAGGTGGGAATGAGCAGTTCTTC
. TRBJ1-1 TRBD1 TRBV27 CASRRDRGLNTEAFF TGTGCCAGCAGGAGGGACAGGGGGTTGAACACTGAAGCTTTCTTT
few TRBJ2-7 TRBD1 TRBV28 CASSLVGQGQNEQYF TGTGCCAGCAGTTTAGTTGGACAGGGCCAGAACGAGCAGTACTTC
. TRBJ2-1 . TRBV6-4 CASSHLGEQFF TGTGCCAGCAGCCACCTAGGGGAGCAGTTCTTC
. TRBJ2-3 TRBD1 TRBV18 CASSPRQGAMGDTQYF TGTGCCAGCTCACCACGACAGGGGGCAATGGGAGATACGCAGTATTTT
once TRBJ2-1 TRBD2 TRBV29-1 CSGGTSGRNEQFF TGCAGCGGGGGGACTAGCGGGAGGAATGAGCAGTTCTTC
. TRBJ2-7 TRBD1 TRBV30 CAWSRQDRGRYEQYF TGTGCCTGGAGCCGCCAGGACAGGGGGAGGTACGAGCAGTACTTC
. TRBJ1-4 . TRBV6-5 CASRGVGEKLFF TGTGCCAGCAGAGGAGTGGGTGAAAAACTGTTTTTT
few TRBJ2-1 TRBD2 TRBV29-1 CSVESGTRDNEQFF TGCAGCGTTGAATCGGGGACTAGGGACAATGAGCAGTTCTTC
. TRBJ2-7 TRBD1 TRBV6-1 CASSGPGGVSWYEQYF TGTGCCAGCAGTGGCCCAGGGGGCGTCAGCTGGTACGAGCAGTACTTC
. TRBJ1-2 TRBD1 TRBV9 CASSVGPETGNYGYTF TGTGCCAGCAGCGTAGGTCCCGAGACAGGGAACTATGGCTACACCTTC
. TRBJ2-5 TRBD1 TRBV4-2 CASSQGSRQGWETQYF TGTGCCAGCAGCCAAGGCTCCCGACAGGGGTGGGAGACCCAGTACTTC
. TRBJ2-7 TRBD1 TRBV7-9 CASSDTSGQGAEQYF TGTGCCAGCAGCGATACTTCGGGACAGGGGGCCGAGCAGTACTTC
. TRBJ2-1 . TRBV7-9 CASSTPSSSYNEQFF TGTGCCAGCAGCACCCCGTCCAGCTCCTACAATGAGCAGTTCTTC
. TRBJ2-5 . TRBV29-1 CSVELPIRGTQYF TGCAGCGTTGAGTTGCCCATCCGGGGGACCCAGTACTTC
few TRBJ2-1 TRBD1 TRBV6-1 CASLPDRGYNEQFF TGTGCCAGCTTGCCGGACAGGGGTTACAATGAGCAGTTCTTC
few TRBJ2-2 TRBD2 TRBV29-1 CSVEGLAGGFGELFF TGCAGCGTTGAGGGACTAGCGGGAGGGTTCGGGGAGCTGTTTTTT
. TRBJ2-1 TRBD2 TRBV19 CASIGSRLAGGLNEQFF TGTGCCAGTATAGGCTCGCGCCTAGCGGGAGGGCTCAATGAGCAGTTCTTC
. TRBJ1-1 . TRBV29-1 CSVEWNTEAFF TGCAGCGTTGAATGGAACACTGAAGCTTTCTTT
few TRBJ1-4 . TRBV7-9 CASSSRSGVGATNEKLFF TGTGCCAGCAGTAGTAGGAGCGGTGTTGGTGCAACTAATGAAAAACTGTTTTTT
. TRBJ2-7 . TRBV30 CAWSAGKQYF TGTGCCTGGAGTGCGGGCAAGCAGTACTTC
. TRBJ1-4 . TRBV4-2 CASSHGDDEKLFF TGTGCCAGCAGCCACGGAGATGATGAAAAACTGTTTTTT
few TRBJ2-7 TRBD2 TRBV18 CASSPPGLAGEGEQYF TGTGCCAGCTCACCACCCGGACTAGCGGGAGAGGGAGAGCAGTACTTC
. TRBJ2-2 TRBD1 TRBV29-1 CSVRDRERGTGELFF TGCAGCGTCCGGGACAGGGAAAGGGGCACCGGGGAGCTGTTTTTT
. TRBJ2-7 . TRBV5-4 CASSFGARVLEQYF TGTGCCAGCAGCTTTGGGGCCAGGGTCCTGGAGCAGTACTTC
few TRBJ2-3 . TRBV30 CAWIKEGVSDTQYF TGTGCCTGGATAAAGGAGGGAGTTTCAGATACGCAGTATTTT
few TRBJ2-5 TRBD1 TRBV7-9 CASIQTGGGTQYF TGTGCCAGCATCCAGACAGGGGGCGGGACCCAGTACTTC
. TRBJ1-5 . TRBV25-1 CASSRGNQPQHF TGTGCCAGCAGTCGGGGGAACCAGCCCCAGCATTTT
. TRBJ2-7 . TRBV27 CASSPDRRSYEQYF TGTGCCAGCAGTCCGGACAGACGATCCTACGAGCAGTACTTC
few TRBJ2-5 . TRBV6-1 CASSPNGETQYF TGTGCCAGCAGCCCAAATGGGGAGACCCAGTACTTC
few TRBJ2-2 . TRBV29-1 CSIAQGTGELFF TGCAGCATCGCACAGGGAACCGGGGAGCTGTTTTTT
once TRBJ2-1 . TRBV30 CAWRALLASAEQFF TGTGCCTGGAGGGCTCTCCTAGCTTCGGCTGAGCAGTTCTTC
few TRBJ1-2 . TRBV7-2 CASSPPGQINYGYTF TGTGCCAGCAGCCCCCCCGGACAGATTAACTATGGCTACACCTTC
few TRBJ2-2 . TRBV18 CASSRQTTGELFF TGTGCCAGCTCACGGCAAACCACCGGGGAGCTGTTTTTT
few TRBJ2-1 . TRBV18 CASSPTTSYNEQFF TGTGCCAGCTCACCGACTACCTCCTACAATGAGCAGTTCTTC
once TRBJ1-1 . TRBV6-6 CASSAAIGTEAFF TGTGCCAGCAGTGCCGCTATTGGGACTGAAGCTTTCTTT
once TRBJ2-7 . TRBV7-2 CASRQSGTNSYEQYF TGTGCCAGCAGGCAATCCGGGACAAACTCCTACGAGCAGTACTTC
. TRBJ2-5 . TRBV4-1 CASSQGTRTGVGETQYF TGCGCCAGCAGCCAGGGAACTCGGACGGGAGTCGGGGAGACCCAGTACTTC
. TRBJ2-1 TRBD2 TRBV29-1 CSDRLAGGHEQFF TGCAGCGACCGACTAGCGGGAGGTCATGAGCAGTTCTTC
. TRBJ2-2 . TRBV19 CASRQGQFGELFF TGTGCCAGTAGACAAGGACAGTTTGGGGAGCTGTTTTTT
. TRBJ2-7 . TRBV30 CAWTHDSQGGEQYF TGTGCCTGGACCCATGACAGTCAAGGGGGAGAGCAGTACTTC